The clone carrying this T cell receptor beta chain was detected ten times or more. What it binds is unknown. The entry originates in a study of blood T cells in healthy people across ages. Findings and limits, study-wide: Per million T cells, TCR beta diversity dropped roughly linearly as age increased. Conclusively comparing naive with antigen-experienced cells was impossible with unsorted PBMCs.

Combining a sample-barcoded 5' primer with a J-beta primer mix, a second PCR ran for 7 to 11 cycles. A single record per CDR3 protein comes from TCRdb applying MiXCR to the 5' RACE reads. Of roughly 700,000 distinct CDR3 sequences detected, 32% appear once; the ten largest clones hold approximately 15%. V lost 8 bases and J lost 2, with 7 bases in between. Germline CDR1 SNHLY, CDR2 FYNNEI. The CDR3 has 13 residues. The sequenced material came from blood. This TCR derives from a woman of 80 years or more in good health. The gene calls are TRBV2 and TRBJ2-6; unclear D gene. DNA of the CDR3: TGTGCCAGCTCGGTCCCTGGGGCCAACGTCCTGACTTTC. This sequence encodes CASSVPGANVLTF.